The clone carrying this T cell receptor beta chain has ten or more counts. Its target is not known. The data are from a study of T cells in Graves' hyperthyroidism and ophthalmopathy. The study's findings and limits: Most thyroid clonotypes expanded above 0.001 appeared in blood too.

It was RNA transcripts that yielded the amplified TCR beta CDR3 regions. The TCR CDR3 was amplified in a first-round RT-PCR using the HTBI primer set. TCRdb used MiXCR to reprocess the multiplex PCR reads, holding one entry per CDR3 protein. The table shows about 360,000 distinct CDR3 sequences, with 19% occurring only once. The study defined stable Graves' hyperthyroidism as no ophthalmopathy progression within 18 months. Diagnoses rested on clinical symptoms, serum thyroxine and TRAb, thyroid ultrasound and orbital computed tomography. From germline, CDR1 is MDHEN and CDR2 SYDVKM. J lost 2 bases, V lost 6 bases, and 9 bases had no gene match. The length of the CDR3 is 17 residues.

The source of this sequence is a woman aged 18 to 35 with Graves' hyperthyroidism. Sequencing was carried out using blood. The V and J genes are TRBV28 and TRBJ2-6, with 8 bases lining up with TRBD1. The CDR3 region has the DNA TGTGCCAGCAGACTACAGCAGGGGGCGGCTGGGGCCAACGTCCTGACTTTC. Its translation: CASRLQQGAAGANVLTF.